This T cell receptor (beta chain) was documented in a study of identical twins. Addition of a universal primer site occurred through template switching, and cDNA carried unique molecular identifiers. TCRdb reprocessed the 5' RACE reads via MiXCR and lists one record per CDR3 protein. The sample records a few hundred thousand distinct CDR3 sequences, around 20% being singletons. This CDR3 is built from 16 residues. Losses at the gene ends were 5 bases for V and 3 bases for J; bases not matched to a gene: 4. Germline assignment: CDR1 SGHAT and CDR2 FQNNGV. This clonotype has more than one count but fewer than ten.

The chain carries TRBV11-2 and TRBJ2-1, with TRBD2 matching over 13 bases. The sample consisted of naive T cells sorted from blood. The source of this sequence is a man aged 50 to 59 in good health. The CDR3 region is CASSPGLAGSYNEQFF. The CDR3 DNA reads TGTGCCAGCAGCCCGGGACTAGCGGGAAGCTACAATGAGCAGTTCTTC.